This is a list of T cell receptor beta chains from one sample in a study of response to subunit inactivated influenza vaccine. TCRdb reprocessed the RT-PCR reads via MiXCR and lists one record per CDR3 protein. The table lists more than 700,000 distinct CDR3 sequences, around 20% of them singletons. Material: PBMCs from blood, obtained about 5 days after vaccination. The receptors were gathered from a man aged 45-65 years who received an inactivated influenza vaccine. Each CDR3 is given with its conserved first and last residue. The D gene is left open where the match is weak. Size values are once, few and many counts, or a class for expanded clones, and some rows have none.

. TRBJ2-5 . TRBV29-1 CSVGGSGVTRETQYF TGCAGCGTAGGGGGAAGCGGGGTCACCAGAGAGACCCAGTACTTC
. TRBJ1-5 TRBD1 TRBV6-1 CASSIRDSYSNQPQHF TGTGCCAGCAGTATCCGGGACAGCTATAGCAATCAGCCCCAGCATTTT
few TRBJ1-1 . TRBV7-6 CASSWVIGPATEAFF TGTGCCAGCAGCTGGGTAATTGGCCCTGCCACTGAAGCTTTCTTT
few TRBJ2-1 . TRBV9 CASSADSSGGFYNEQFF TGTGCCAGCAGCGCAGATTCCTCCGGAGGGTTCTACAATGAGCAGTTCTTC
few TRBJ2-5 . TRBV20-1 CSAHTGPKKDQYF TGCAGTGCACACACGGGGCCCAAGAAAGACCAGTACTTC
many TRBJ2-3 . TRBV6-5 CASSYGLFSTDTQYF TGTGCCAGCAGTTACGGTTTATTCAGCACAGATACGCAGTATTTT
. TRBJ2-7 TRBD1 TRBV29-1 CSVAGGRIYEQYF TGCAGCGTGGCAGGGGGCCGCATCTACGAGCAGTACTTC
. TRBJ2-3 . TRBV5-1 CASSGGRRTDTQYF TGCGCCAGCAGCGGGGGGCGGCGGACAGATACGCAGTATTTT
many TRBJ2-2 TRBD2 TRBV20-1 CSARVLAGNTGELFF TGCAGTGCTAGAGTTCTAGCGGGGAACACCGGGGAGCTGTTTTTT
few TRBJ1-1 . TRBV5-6 CASSRRYTEAFF TGTGCCAGCAGCCGCCGGTACACTGAAGCTTTCTTT
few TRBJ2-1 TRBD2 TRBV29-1 CSVRLAGGNYNEQFF TGCAGCGTTCGACTAGCGGGAGGGAACTACAATGAGCAGTTCTTC
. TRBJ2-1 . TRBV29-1 CSGRLRGGVYNEQFF TGCAGCGGCCGATTACGAGGGGGGGTTTACAATGAGCAGTTCTTC
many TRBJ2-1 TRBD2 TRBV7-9 CASRPGLAANNEQFF TGTGCCAGCAGACCCGGACTAGCGGCAAACAATGAGCAGTTCTTC
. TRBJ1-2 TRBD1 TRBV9 CAGIKQGAITF TGTGCCGGAATCAAACAGGGGGCGATTACCTTC
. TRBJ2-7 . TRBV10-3 CAISESTTAYEQYF TGTGCCATCAGTGAGTCGACCACAGCCTACGAGCAGTACTTC
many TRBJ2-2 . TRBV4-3 CASSQDNRPTGELFF TGCGCCAGCAGCCAAGATAACAGACCCACCGGGGAGCTGTTTTTT
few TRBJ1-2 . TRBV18 CASSPYFAAAGLSDYGYTF TGTGCCAGCTCACCCTACTTCGCTGCGGCCGGATTGAGTGACTATGGCTACACCTTC
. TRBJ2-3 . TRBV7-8 CASSFKVRTDTQYF TGTGCCAGCAGCTTCAAAGTACGCACAGATACGCAGTATTTT
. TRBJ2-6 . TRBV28 CASGGTATGANVLTF TGTGCCAGCGGTGGGACCGCGACTGGGGCCAACGTCCTGACTTTC